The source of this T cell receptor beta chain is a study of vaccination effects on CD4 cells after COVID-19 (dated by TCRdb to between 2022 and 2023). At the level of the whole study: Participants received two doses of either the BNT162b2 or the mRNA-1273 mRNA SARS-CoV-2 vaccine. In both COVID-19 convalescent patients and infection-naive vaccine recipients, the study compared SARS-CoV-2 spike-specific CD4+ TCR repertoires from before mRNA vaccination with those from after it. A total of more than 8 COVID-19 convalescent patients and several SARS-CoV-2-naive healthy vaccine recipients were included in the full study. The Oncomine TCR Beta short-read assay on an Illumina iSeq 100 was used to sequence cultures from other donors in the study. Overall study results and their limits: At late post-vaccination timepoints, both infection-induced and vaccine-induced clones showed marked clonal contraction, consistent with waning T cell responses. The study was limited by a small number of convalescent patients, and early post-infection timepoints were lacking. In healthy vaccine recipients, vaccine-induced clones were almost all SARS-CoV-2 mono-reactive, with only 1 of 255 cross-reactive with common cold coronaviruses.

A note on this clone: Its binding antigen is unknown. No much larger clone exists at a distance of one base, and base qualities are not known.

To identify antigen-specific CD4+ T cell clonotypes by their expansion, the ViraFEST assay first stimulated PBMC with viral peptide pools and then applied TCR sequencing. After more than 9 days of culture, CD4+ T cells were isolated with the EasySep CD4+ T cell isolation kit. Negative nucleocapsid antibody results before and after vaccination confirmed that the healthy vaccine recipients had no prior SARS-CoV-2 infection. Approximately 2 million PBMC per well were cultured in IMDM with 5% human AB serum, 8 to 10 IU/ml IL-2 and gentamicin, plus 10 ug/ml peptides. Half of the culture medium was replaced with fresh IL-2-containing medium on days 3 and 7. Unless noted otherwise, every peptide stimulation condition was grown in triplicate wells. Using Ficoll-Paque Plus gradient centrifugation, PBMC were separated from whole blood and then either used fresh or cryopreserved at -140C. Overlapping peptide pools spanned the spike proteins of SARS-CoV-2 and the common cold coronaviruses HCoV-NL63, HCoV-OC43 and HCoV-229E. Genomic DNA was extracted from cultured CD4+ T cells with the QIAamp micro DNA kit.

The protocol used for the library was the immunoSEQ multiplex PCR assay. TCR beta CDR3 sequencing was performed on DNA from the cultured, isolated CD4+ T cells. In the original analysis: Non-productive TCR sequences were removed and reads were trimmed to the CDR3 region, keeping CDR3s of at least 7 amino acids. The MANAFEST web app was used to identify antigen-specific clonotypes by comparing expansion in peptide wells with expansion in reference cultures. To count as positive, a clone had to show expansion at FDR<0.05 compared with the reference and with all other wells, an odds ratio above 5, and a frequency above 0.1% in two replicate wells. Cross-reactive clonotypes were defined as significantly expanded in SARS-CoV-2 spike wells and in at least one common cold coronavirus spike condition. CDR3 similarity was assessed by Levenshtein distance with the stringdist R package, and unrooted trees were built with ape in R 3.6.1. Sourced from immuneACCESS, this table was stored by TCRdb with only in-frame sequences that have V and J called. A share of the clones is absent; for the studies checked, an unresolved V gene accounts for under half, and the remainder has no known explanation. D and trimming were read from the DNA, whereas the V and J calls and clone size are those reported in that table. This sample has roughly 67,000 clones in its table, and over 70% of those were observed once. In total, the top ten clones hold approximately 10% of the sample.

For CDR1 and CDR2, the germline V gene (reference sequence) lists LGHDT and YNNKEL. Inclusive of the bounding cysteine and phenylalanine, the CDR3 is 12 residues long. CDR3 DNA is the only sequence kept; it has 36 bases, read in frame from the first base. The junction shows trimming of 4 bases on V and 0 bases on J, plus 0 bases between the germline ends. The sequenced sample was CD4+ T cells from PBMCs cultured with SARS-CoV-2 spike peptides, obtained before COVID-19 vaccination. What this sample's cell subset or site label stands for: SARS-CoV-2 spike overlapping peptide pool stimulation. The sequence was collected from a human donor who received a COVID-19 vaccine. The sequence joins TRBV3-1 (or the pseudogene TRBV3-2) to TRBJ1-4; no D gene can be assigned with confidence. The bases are TGTGCCAGCAGCCCAACTAATGAAAAACTGTTTTTT. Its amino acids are CASSPTNEKLFF.